The 8 T cell receptor beta chains below were found in one sample sequenced in a study of blood T cells in healthy people across ages. A J-beta primer mix and a sample-barcoded 5' primer were used in a second PCR of roughly 6 to 11 cycles. TCRdb independently ran MiXCR on the 5' RACE reads; one entry per CDR3 protein. The sample lists 1.5 million to 2 million distinct CDR3 sequences; less than 50% were seen once. Input material: blood. The receptors derive from a woman aged 40 to 50 in good health.

The chain joins TRBV2 to TRBJ2-1, with unresolved D. CDR3 size: 11 residues. Trimming pared 8 bases from V and 5 bases from J, leaving 7 bases between. CDR1 SNHLY and CDR2 FYNNEI come from the germline V gene. This CDR3 is CASQYHNEQFF. CDR3 in DNA: TGTGCCAGCCAATATCACAATGAGCAGTTCTTC.

Only a few counts were recorded for this clonotype. The chain employs TRBV6-5 and TRBJ2-5; 9 bases are a match to TRBD2. The germline V gene has CDR1 MNHEY and CDR2 SVGAGI. CDR3 length: 14 residues. J gave up 5 bases and V 8 bases, and 9 bases lay outside the gene matches. The CDR3 bases are TGTGCCAGCCGACGGGGACTAGCCAGTGAGACCCAGTACTTC. Amino acid sequence: CASRRGLASETQYF.

This clonotype appeared a few times. V and J are TRBV20-1 and TRBJ2-1; possibly TRBD1 or TRBD2 for D (6 bases each). V dropped 3 bases and J dropped 0 bases, with 27 bases sitting between them. Germline lookup yields CDR1 DFQATT and CDR2 SNEGSKA (reference sequence). The CDR3 is 20 amino acids. The CDR3 here is CSARALDGTPGVSSYNEQFF. The DNA for the CDR3 is TGCAGTGCTAGGGCTTTAGACGGGACTCCAGGGGTGAGCTCCTACAATGAGCAGTTCTTC.

The chain is built from TRBV7-2 and TRBJ2-1; 11 bases agree with TRBD2. There are 16 residues in the CDR3. Germline CDR1 reads SGHTA; CDR2 reads FQGNSA. V was clipped by 1 base and J by 6 bases; unmatched bases: 5. The CDR3 region is CASSLVGTSGLNEQFF. CDR3 bases: TGTGCCAGCAGCTTAGTCGGGACTAGCGGTCTCAATGAGCAGTTCTTC.

This clonotype was seen only a few times. The rearrangement joins TRBV5-1 to TRBJ2-3, with 7 bases fitting TRBD1. This CDR3 has 16 residues. Germline V CDR1 and CDR2: SGHRS, YFSETQ. Germline trimming cut 3 bases from V and 2 bases from J; bases unmatched to any gene: 9. The CDR3: CASSSTNRGDTDTQYF. The CDR3 DNA sequence: TGCGCCAGCAGCTCGACGAACAGGGGAGACACAGATACGCAGTATTTT.

This chain connects TRBV6-1 to TRBJ2-3; tentative D call: TRBD2 (6 bases). With 2 bases removed from V and 2 bases from J, the gap between germline ends came to 17 bases. Germline values: CDR1 MNHNS, CDR2 SASEGT. The CDR3 sequence is 17 residues long. Here the CDR3 DNA reads TGTGCCAGCAGTGAATACGCTGGGGACTGGACCACAGATACGCAGTATTTT. As protein: CASSEYAGDWTTDTQYF.

The chain is built from TRBV6-5 and TRBJ2-1; D is unclear. This CDR3 has 14 amino acids. The V gene's germline CDR1 is MNHEY and CDR2 SVGAGI. Trimming cost V 7 bases and J 2 bases, with 12 bases left between them. CDR3: CASMPGTAYNEQFF. Here the CDR3 DNA reads TGTGCCAGCATGCCTGGAACAGCCTACAATGAGCAGTTCTTC.

The J gene is TRBJ2-1, the V gene TRBV6-6; D may be TRBD2 (6 bases). With 7 bases removed from V and 5 bases from J, the gap between germline ends came to 15 bases. The CDR3 has 14 amino acids. Germline V lookup: CDR1 MNHNY, CDR2 SVGAGI (reference sequence). The chain's CDR3 is CASTNPRGNNEQFF. The CDR3 DNA follows: TGTGCCAGCACCAACCCCCGGGGGAACAATGAGCAGTTCTTC.